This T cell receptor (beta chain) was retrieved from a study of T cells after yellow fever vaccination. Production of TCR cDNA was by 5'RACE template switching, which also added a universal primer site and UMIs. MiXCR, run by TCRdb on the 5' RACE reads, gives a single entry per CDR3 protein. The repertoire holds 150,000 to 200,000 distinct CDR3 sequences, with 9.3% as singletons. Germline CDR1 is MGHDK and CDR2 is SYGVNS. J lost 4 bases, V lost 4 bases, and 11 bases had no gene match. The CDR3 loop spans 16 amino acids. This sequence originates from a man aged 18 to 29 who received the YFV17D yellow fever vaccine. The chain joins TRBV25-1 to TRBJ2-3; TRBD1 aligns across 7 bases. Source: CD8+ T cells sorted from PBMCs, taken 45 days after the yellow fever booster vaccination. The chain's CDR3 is CASSALAGTAPDTQYF. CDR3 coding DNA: TGTGCCAGCAGTGCCCTGGCCGGGACAGCACCAGATACGCAGTATTTT.